This TCR beta chain derives from a study of spatial heterogeneity in lung cancer. Study-wide findings and caveats: Ubiquitous nonsynonymous mutations were tracked by counts of ubiquitous expanded TCRs, and regional ones by counts of regional expanded TCRs. Expanded intratumoral alpha and beta TCR counts tracked tumor mutation counts.

The V gene's germline CDR1 is SGHRS and CDR2 YFSETQ. The CDR3 spans 15 residues. The ends lost 0 bases at V and 3 bases at J; junction bases unmatched: 1. Remarks on this clonotype: Its specificity is unknown. The library was built for alpha chains, so this beta chain is an off-target read and its size means little.

One entry per CDR3 protein, called by TCRdb with MiXCR from the 5' RACE reads. The table has about 1,500 distinct CDR3 sequences, about 10% seen once. The time point: sample taken at primary tumor resection. Tumor, nontumor lung or frozen PBMC supplied whole RNA that was sequenced unsorted. The TCR was taken from a female donor with early-stage non-small cell lung cancer. The starting material was lung tumor tissue, obtained at surgery. This chain joins TRBV5-1 and TRBJ2-1; the match to TRBD2 covers 9 bases. CDR3 nucleotide sequence: TGCGCCAGCAGCTTGGTAGCGGGAGACTACAATGAGCAGTTCTTC. The encoded protein is CASSLVAGDYNEQFF.